The rows below give T cell receptor beta chains drawn from one sample of a study of long-term antiretroviral therapy in people with HIV. Profiled with immunoSEQ multiplex PCR; TCRdb holds only in-frame clones, not every one. This table has tens of thousands of clones, approximately 91% appearing once. Material: unsorted PBMCs, obtained roughly 5 years before starting antiretroviral therapy. The receptors stem from a man in his forties or fifties with HIV. Each CDR3 is given with its conserved first and last residue. D genes are given only for firm matches. Not all rows give a size; the values are once, few, many and, for expanded clones, a class.

-	TRBV11-1	-	TRBJ2-7	TGTGCCAGCAGCTTAGAGGTGGGTGACGAGCAGTACTTC	CASSLEVGDEQYF
TRBD2	TRBV5-6	-	TRBJ2-3	TGTGCCAGCAGCTTGGTTCTAGCGGGGGTAGATACGCAGTATTTT	CASSLVLAGVDTQYF
-	TRBV18	-	TRBJ2-7	TGTGCCAGCTCACCACATAGCGGCTACGAGCAGTACTTC	CASSPHSGYEQYF
-	TRBV19	-	TRBJ2-2	TGTGCCCAATCAGTCGGGGAGCGACGGACCACCGGGGAGCTGTTTTTT	CAQSVGERRTTGELFF
-	TRBV6-5	-	TRBJ2-7	TGTGCCAGCAGTAACCCGACCTACGCTACCTACGAGCAGTACTTC	CASSNPTYATYEQYF
-	TRBV9	once	TRBJ2-5	TGTGCCAGCAGCGTAGAGGAAAGAGAGACCCAGTACTTC	CASSVEERETQYF
TRBD1	TRBV5-6	-	TRBJ2-7	TGTGCCAGCAGCTCCCGACAGGGGGCCATTTACGAGCAGTACTTC	CASSSRQGAIYEQYF
-	TRBV5-1	-	TRBJ2-1	TGCGCCAGCAGCTTCGGAAGCTATGAGCAGTTCTTC	CASSFGSYEQFF
TRBD2	TRBV7-3	-	TRBJ2-1	TGTGCCAGCGGCTTAGCGGGGGGCTCCTACAATGAGCAGTTCTTC	CASGLAGGSYNEQFF
-	TRBV7-9	-	TRBJ2-5	TGTGCCAGCAGCCCTAGTGGGACCCAGTACTTC	CASSPSGTQYF
-	TRBV25-1	-	TRBJ2-3	TGTGCCAGCAGTCCGCGGACCAATACAGATACGCAGTATTTT	CASSPRTNTDTQYF
TRBD2	TRBV2	-	TRBJ2-2	TGTGCCAGTAAGACTAGCCTCCCGGCGAACACCGGGGAGCTGTTTTTT	CASKTSLPANTGELFF
-	TRBV14	once	TRBJ2-5	TGTGCCAGCAGCCAATGGCAGCTGGAGACCCAGTACTTC	CASSQWQLETQYF
TRBD1	TRBV28	-	TRBJ2-1	TGTGCCAGCAGGAACAGGGGAAGGGAGCAGTTCTTC	CASRNRGREQFF
-	TRBV10-3	-	TRBJ1-6	TGTGCCATCAGTGTCCAACAGTCCTATAATTCACCCCTCCACTTT	CAISVQQSYNSPLHF
-	TRBV5-1	-	TRBJ2-2	TGCGCCAGCAGCTGGGCCCCACAGGGAGCGAACACCGGGGAGCTGTTTTTT	CASSWAPQGANTGELFF
-	TRBV7-8	-	TRBJ1-1	TGTGCCAGCAGCTTAGCTTATAGAGATGGGGCTTTCTTT	CASSLAYRDGAFF
-	TRBV18	-	TRBJ2-5	TGTGCCAGCTCAGACGGGGTTAAAGAGACCCAGTACTTC	CASSDGVKETQYF
-	TRBV5-1	-	TRBJ2-7	TGCGCCAGCAGACCCGACGGGAGCTCCTACGAGCAGTACTTC	CASRPDGSSYEQYF
TRBD2	TRBV11-1	-	TRBJ2-3	TGTGCCAGCAGCTTAGGGGGACTAGCGGGGTCAGCAGATACGCAGTATTTT	CASSLGGLAGSADTQYF
-	TRBV10-3	-	TRBJ1-1	TGTGCCATCAGTCTAACGACCATGAACACTGAAGCTTTCTTT	CAISLTTMNTEAFF
TRBD2	TRBV10-2	-	TRBJ2-2	TGCGCCAGCAGGAAATCTAGCGGGAATTCGTTCAACACCGGGGAGCTGTTTTTT	CASRKSSGNSFNTGELFF
-	TRBV7-2	-	TRBJ2-5	TGTGCCAGCAGCTTATATGGGGGCCGGGAGACCCAGTACTTC	CASSLYGGRETQYF
-	TRBV7-7	-	TRBJ1-2	TGTGCCCGACATGGGGTTCGTTATGGCTACACCTTC	CARHGVRYGYTF
TRBD1	TRBV18	-	TRBJ2-7	TGTGCCAGCTCACGGGACAGGGATTCCTACGAGCAGTACTTC	CASSRDRDSYEQYF
-	TRBV12-5	-	TRBJ1-1	TGTGCTAGTGGTTTGCCCCCTGGGGCCGGCATTATCACTGAAGCTTTCTTT	CASGLPPGAGIITEAFF
TRBD1	TRBV2	-	TRBJ1-5	TGTGCCAGTAGCCTTTACTCCGGGACAGGCCAGCCCCAGCATTTT	CASSLYSGTGQPQHF
-	TRBV19	-	TRBJ1-6	TGTGCCAGTAGTACCGAACCGAATTCACCCCTCCACTTT	CASSTEPNSPLHF
-	TRBV5-6	medium-sized	TRBJ2-7	TGTGCCAGCAGCTTAGGGACCCCCTACGAGCAGTACTTC	CASSLGTPYEQYF
TRBD2	TRBV30	-	TRBJ2-2	TGTGCCTGGAGCCTTTTCGGACTAGCGACTCCCAGGGAGCTGTTTTTT	CAWSLFGLATPRELFF
TRBD1	TRBV11-3	-	TRBJ2-2	TGTGCCAGCAGCAACGACAGGGCGGGCACCGGGGAGCTGTTTTTT	CASSNDRAGTGELFF
-	TRBV18	-	TRBJ2-1	TGTGCCAGCTCACCCGAGGGGTCTGAGCAGTTCTTC	CASSPEGSEQFF
-	TRBV2	-	TRBJ1-5	TGTGCCAGCAGTGTTAGGGGGGCGCGGGGCAATCAGCCCCAGCATTTT	CASSVRGARGNQPQHF
TRBD1	TRBV5-1	-	TRBJ1-5	TGCGCCAGCAGCACCGTCCCGGGACAGGAGCCCCAGCATTTT	CASSTVPGQEPQHF
-	TRBV5-6	-	TRBJ1-6	TGTGCCAGCAGCTTGGCAGAGAATTCACCCCTCCACTTT	CASSLAENSPLHF
-	TRBV9	-	TRBJ2-3	TGTGCCAGCAGCGTACAGGGGAGTGGCACAGATACGCAGTATTTT	CASSVQGSGTDTQYF
-	TRBV6-5	-	TRBJ1-1	TGTGCCAGCAGTTATCGGGGTTTGACGAACACTGAAGCTTTCTTT	CASSYRGLTNTEAFF
-	TRBV6-5	-	TRBJ2-1	TGTGCCAGCAGACGGTTGCACGCCTACAATGAGCAGTTCTTC	CASRRLHAYNEQFF
TRBD1	TRBV28	-	TRBJ1-1	TGTGCCAGCAGTTTACCTCGACAGGGATGGGACACTGAAGCTTTCTTT	CASSLPRQGWDTEAFF
TRBD1	TRBV30	-	TRBJ2-2	TGTGCCTGGAACCTACCCCGGGACAGGGGAAGGACCGGGGAGCTGTTTTTT	CAWNLPRDRGRTGELFF
TRBD2	TRBV7-3	-	TRBJ2-5	TGTGCCAGCAGCTTAAGGGGGACTAGCATGGAGACCCAGTACTTC	CASSLRGTSMETQYF
-	TRBV5-1	-	TRBJ2-7	TGCGCCAGCAGCTTGGGCCAGGCGTTCTACGAGCAGTACTTC	CASSLGQAFYEQYF
TRBD2	TRBV19	-	TRBJ2-7	TGTGCCAGTAGTTGGGGGGGACCGTCGAGCTCCTACGAGCAGTACTTC	CASSWGGPSSSYEQYF
TRBD1	TRBV5-1	-	TRBJ1-1	TGCGCCAGCAGCACCACTTTACAGGGGGCAAACACTGAAGCTTTCTTT	CASSTTLQGANTEAFF
TRBD2	TRBV7-8	-	TRBJ2-7	TGTGCCAGCAGCTTCGGACTAGCGGGAGTCGGATACGAGCAGTACTTC	CASSFGLAGVGYEQYF
-	TRBV5-1	-	TRBJ1-4	TGCGCCAGCAGCCTCACAGGGTTAGGCGATGAAAAACTGTTTTTT	CASSLTGLGDEKLFF
TRBD2	TRBV7-9	-	TRBJ2-5	TGTGCCAGCAGCCCCTATAGCGGGAGGGCCGAGGAGACCCAGTACTTC	CASSPYSGRAEETQYF